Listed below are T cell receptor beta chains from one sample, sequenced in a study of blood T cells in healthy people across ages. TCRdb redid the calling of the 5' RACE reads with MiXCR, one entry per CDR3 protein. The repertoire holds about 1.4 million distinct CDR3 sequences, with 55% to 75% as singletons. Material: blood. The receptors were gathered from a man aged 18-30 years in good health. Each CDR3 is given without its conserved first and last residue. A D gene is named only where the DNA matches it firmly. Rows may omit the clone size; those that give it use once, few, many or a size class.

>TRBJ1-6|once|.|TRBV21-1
ASSKDPEKSPLH
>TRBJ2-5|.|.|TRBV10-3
AINDSRQETQY
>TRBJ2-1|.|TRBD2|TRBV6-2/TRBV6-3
ASSQLAGGPRSAYNEQF
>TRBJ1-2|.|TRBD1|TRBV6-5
ASSYIYRGTGDYGYT
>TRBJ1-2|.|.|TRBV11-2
ATLGTIGYT
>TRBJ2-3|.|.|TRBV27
ASSLIPWADTQY
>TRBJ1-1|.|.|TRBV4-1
ASSIPGKAANTEAF
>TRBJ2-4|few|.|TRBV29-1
SVGHRQKNIQY
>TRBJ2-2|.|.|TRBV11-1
ASSLDFLTGELF
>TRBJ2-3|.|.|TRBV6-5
ASSNGGWDTQY
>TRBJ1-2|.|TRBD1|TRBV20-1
SAYWDRDYT
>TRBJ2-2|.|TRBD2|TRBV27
ASRGGELNTGELF
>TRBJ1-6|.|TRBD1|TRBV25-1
ASRETGVPARSPLH
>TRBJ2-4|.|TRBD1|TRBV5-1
ASSPRTGLGKNIQY
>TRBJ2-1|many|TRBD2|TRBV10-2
ASIGTSSYNEQF
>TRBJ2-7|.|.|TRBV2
ASSSIGGRKSYEQY